This T cell receptor beta chain derives from a study of T cell responses to AZD1222 COVID-19 vaccine. CDR3 length: 13 residues. V lost 5 bases, J lost 4 bases, and 11 bases lay in between. Germline assignment: CDR1 SGHDN and CDR2 FVKESK. Remarks on this clone: The antigen is unknown.

The assay was immunoSEQ multiplex PCR, and TCRdb's table has in-frame clones only and misses some. The sample shows 150,000 to 200,000 clones, roughly 92% of them seen only once. General study points: Only a handful of AZD1222 recipients, six or seven in all, had baseline seropositivity. White British people made up most donors, females outnumbered males, and clonal diversity was possibly underestimated.

The receptor comes from an adult in good health. The specimen comprised peripheral blood, sampled on day 0 of AZD1222 vaccination. J is TRBJ1-1 and V is TRBV14; D remains unclear. CDR3 in DNA: TGTGCCAGCAGCTACACTGGGATCACTGAAGCTTTCTTT. Its translation: CASSYTGITEAFF.